This T cell receptor (beta chain) appears in the sequencing data of a study of T cells after yellow fever vaccination. The table lists this clonotype with many counts. Germline loops: CDR1 LGHNA, CDR2 YSLEER. This CDR3 has 17 amino acids. With 5 bases clipped from V and 5 bases from J, the junction kept 9 bases outside the gene matches. UMIs and a universal primer site were added when TCR cDNA was made by 5'RACE template switching. TCRdb processed the 5' RACE reads anew with MiXCR; each CDR3 protein has one entry. The sample shows some 290,000 distinct CDR3 sequences, roughly 10% of them seen only once.

This material consisted of CD4+ T cells sorted from PBMCs, taken 45 days after the yellow fever booster vaccination. The clonotype comes from a young man who received the YFV17D yellow fever vaccine. V and J are TRBV4-3 and TRBJ2-3; TRBD2 matches 14 bases. CDR3 sequence reads: CASSFSTSGGAGDTQYF. CDR3 DNA: TGCGCCAGCAGCTTCTCGACTAGCGGGGGGGCCGGAGATACGCAGTATTTT.